These 27 T cell receptor beta chains originate from one sample sequenced in a study of radiation and T cells in renal cell carcinoma. Noted time point: blood 2 weeks post-SBRT. Noted treatment: 15 Gy SBRT to primary tumor, nephrectomy 4 weeks later. Data came from immunoSEQ multiplex PCR; TCRdb stores just in-frame clones and leaves some out. The sample has 150,000 or so clones; roughly 87% are singletons. Source: blood, taken from a patient whose treatment included radiotherapy and nephrectomy. The receptors were sampled from a woman in her 50s with renal cell carcinoma.

The V call is TRBV13, the J call TRBJ1-2, with a weak D call TRBD1 (5 bases). V shed 5 bases and J shed 4 bases, with 17 bases lying between them. From germline, CDR1 is PRHDT and CDR2 FYEKMQ (reference sequence). The CDR3 is 15 residues long. The CDR3 DNA reads as TGTGCCAGCAGCCCAGAGGGCAACGGGGGCTATGGCTACACCTTC. It translates to CASSPEGNGGYGYTF.

This clone has just one count. The CDR3 loop is CAISDLGRYNGYTF. In nucleotides, the CDR3 is TGTGCCATCAGTGACTTGGGACGGTACAATGGCTACACCTTC. The rearrangement joins TRBV10-3 to TRBJ1-2; tentatively, D is TRBD1 (5 bases). Germline CDR1 is ENHRY and CDR2 is SYGVKD. The CDR3 consists of 14 residues. Trimming left V 3 bases short and J 6 bases short, with 14 bases between.

The V gene is TRBV14, the J gene TRBJ2-5, with D possibly being TRBD1 (6 bases). The V gene's germline CDR1 is SGHDN and CDR2 FVKESK. V gave up 5 bases and J gave up 4 bases, with 14 bases separating them. This CDR3 is built from 14 residues. Here the CDR3 reads CASSKDSLVETQYF. The CDR3 nucleotides read TGTGCCAGCAGCAAGGACAGTTTGGTAGAGACCCAGTACTTC.

The CDR3 coding sequence is TGTGCCATCAGTGGTTTGGCAGGGGGAACTGAAGCTTTCTTT. This codes for CAISGLAGGTEAFF. V and J are TRBV10-3 and TRBJ1-1; the match to TRBD1 covers 7 bases. The germline CDR1 and CDR2 sequences are ENHRY and SYGVKD. This CDR3 has 14 amino acids. V lost 4 bases, J lost 5 bases, and 7 bases stayed unmatched.

The gene calls are TRBV7-3 and TRBJ1-1; D is undetermined. Germline V CDR1 and CDR2: SGHTA, FQGTGA. CDR3 length equals 13 residues. The germline V and J ends were trimmed by 3 bases and 7 bases, with 12 bases remaining between them. The DNA of the CDR3 is TGTGCCAGCAGCTTCGATGAGGGTGGTGAAGCTTTCTTT. Translated: CASSFDEGGEAFF.

V gene TRBV19 combines with J gene TRBJ2-3; D not resolved. Germline CDR1 LNHDA, CDR2 SQIVND (reference sequence). CDR3 size: 13 residues. The V gene lost 6 bases and the J gene lost 2 bases, with 9 bases spanning the gap. This CDR3 reads CASSPSLTDTQYF. The CDR3 DNA sequence: TGTGCCAGTAGCCCCTCCCTCACAGATACGCAGTATTTT.

The J gene is TRBJ1-1, the V gene TRBV19, with TRBD1 identical over 7 bases. This CDR3 comprises 13 residues. Germline CDR1 is LNHDA and CDR2 is SQIVND (reference sequence). V was clipped by 6 bases and J by 5 bases; unmatched bases: 6. The CDR3 here is CASRTGLVTEAFF. The CDR3 nucleotides are TGTGCCAGTAGGACAGGGCTAGTGACTGAAGCTTTCTTT.

J is TRBJ1-1 and V is TRBV11-2; D gene ambiguous. CDR3 size: 11 residues. From germline, CDR1 is SGHAT and CDR2 FQNNGV. The ends were cut back, 4 bases at V and 8 bases at J, with 8 bases in the middle. The CDR3 DNA follows: TGTGCCAGCAGCTCCAAATACGAAGCTTTCTTT. This encodes CASSSKYEAFF.

The rearrangement joins TRBV6-5 to TRBJ1-4, with 8 bases that match TRBD1. V was pared by 4 bases and J by 8 bases, with 6 bases of the junction left unmatched. The CDR3 extends over 14 amino acids. CDR1 is MNHEY and CDR2 is SVGAGI in the germline V gene. The CDR3 loop reads CASSWRTGREKLFF. CDR3 in DNA: TGTGCCAGCAGTTGGCGGACAGGGAGGGAAAAACTGTTTTTT.

The chain recombines TRBV6-5 with TRBJ2-3, with D hard to call. The CDR3 extends over 14 amino acids. The germline gives CDR1 MNHEY, CDR2 SVGAGI. The V end lost 0 bases, the J end lost 6 bases, and 10 bases lay between the germline ends. Here the CDR3 DNA reads TGTGCCAGCAGTTACTCGTGGGGTTCGGATACGCAGTATTTT. It encodes CASSYSWGSDTQYF.

This clone was detected once. The chain recombines TRBV7-2 with TRBJ1-2, with D uncertain. The V end was cut by 0 bases, the J end by 6 bases, with 20 bases between. This CDR3 is built from 17 residues. Germline values: CDR1 SGHTA, CDR2 FQGNSA. CDR3 region: CASSLAVVRITADGYTF. The CDR3 DNA follows: TGTGCCAGCAGCTTAGCGGTAGTTAGGATTACGGCGGATGGCTACACCTTC.

The chain uses TRBV6-1 and TRBJ2-5; D is perhaps TRBD1 (7 bases). Trimming left V 2 bases short and J 5 bases short, with 15 bases between. The CDR3 loop spans 15 amino acids. From germline, CDR1 is MNHNS and CDR2 SASEGT. The CDR3 region is CASSELMAGGETQYF. The CDR3 nucleotides read TGTGCCAGCAGTGAATTGATGGCAGGGGGGGAGACCCAGTACTTC.

This chain links TRBV5-4 with TRBJ1-1; TRBD1 matches at 9 bases. With 4 bases clipped from V and 6 bases from J, the junction kept 13 bases outside the gene matches. The V gene's germline CDR1 is SGHNT and CDR2 YYREEE (reference sequence). This CDR3 has 16 residues. CDR3 DNA sequence: TGTGCCAGCAGCCACATTAATGACAGGGGGGGTGCTGAAGCTTTCTTT. It yields the protein CASSHINDRGGAEAFF.

The sample holds one count of this clone. V and J are TRBV5-4 and TRBJ1-1; 7 bases agree with TRBD1. The CDR3 totals 14 residues. Germline-derived CDR1 and CDR2 are SGHNT and YYREEE (reference sequence). Trimming at V came to 0 bases and at J to 8 bases, leaving 7 bases not matched to a gene. CDR3: CASSLELAGGEAFF. The CDR3 nucleotides read TGTGCCAGCAGCTTGGAATTGGCAGGGGGAGAAGCTTTCTTT.

The rearrangement uses TRBV18 and TRBJ1-1; D is possibly TRBD1 (6 bases). The CDR3 is made up of 13 amino acids. V was cut by 5 bases and J by 4 bases, with 11 bases left in between. Germline V lookup: CDR1 KGHSH, CDR2 LQKENI. Here the CDR3 reads CASSGGHLTEAFF. The CDR3 nucleotides read TGTGCCAGCTCAGGGGGACATCTCACTGAAGCTTTCTTT.

The gene calls are TRBV2 and TRBJ1-6; no definite D call. This CDR3 is 11 amino acids long. Germline loops: CDR1 SNHLY, CDR2 FYNNEI. V lost 8 bases to trimming and J lost 10 bases, with 9 bases between them. This chain's CDR3 is CASDNSSPLHF. The CDR3 region has the DNA TGTGCCAGCGATAACAGCTCACCCCTCCACTTT.

About this clone itself: Its ends do not fully match the called genes, so a read error is possible. V usage is TRBV5-1 and J usage is TRBJ1-2; 10 nucleotides match TRBD1. The germline V gene has CDR1 SGHRS and CDR2 YFSETQ. The CDR3 is 13 residues long. CDR3: CTSRRQGADGYTF. The CDR3 DNA is TGCACCAGCAGGAGACAGGGGGCGGATGGCTACACCTTC.

The rearrangement joins TRBV18 to TRBJ2-6; D may correspond to TRBD1 or TRBD2 (5 bases each). V was trimmed by 3 bases and J by 0 bases, leaving 15 bases between them. CDR1 is KGHSH, CDR2 LQKENI, per germline. This CDR3 spans 18 amino acids. The DNA for the CDR3 is TGTGCCAGCTCACCGCTCCCCGGGGCTTTCTCTGGGGCCAACGTCCTGACTTTC. Its protein product is CASSPLPGAFSGANVLTF.

This clone was counted once. J is TRBJ2-7 and V is TRBV11-1; TRBD1 agrees at 9 bases. Germline values: CDR1 SGHAT, CDR2 FQDESV (reference sequence). There are 16 residues in the CDR3. V lost 0 bases to trimming and J lost 5 bases; unmatched junction nucleotides: 8. CDR3 residues: CASSLAQTGGFNEQYF. The CDR3 coding sequence is TGTGCCAGCAGCTTAGCGCAAACAGGGGGCTTCAACGAGCAGTACTTC. The full variable domain, completed using reference TRBV11-1 and TRBJ2-7, is EAEVAQSPRYKITEKSQAVAFWCDPISGHATLYWYRQILGQGPELLVQFQDESVVDDSQLPKDRFSAERLKGVDSTLKIQPAELGDSAMYLCASSLAQTGGFNEQYFGPGTRLTVT.

The gene calls are TRBV30 and TRBJ2-3; perhaps TRBD2 as D (5 bases). This CDR3 spans 14 amino acids. Trimming removed 0 bases from V and 0 bases from J, with 7 bases in between. CDR1 is GTSNPN and CDR2 is SVGIG in the germline V gene (reference sequence). The DNA for the CDR3 is TGTGCCTGGAGTGTAGGACTGAGCACAGATACGCAGTATTTT. As protein: CAWSVGLSTDTQYF.

The CDR3 DNA reads as TGTGCCAGCTCACCACAAGACAGGAAGACTTCCTACGAGCAGTACTTC. Protein product: CASSPQDRKTSYEQYF. The chain recombines TRBV18 with TRBJ2-7; tentative D call: TRBD1 (6 bases). Trimming took off 1 base at V and 1 base at J, with 14 bases between the two ends. The CDR3 spans 16 residues. Germline CDR1 is KGHSH and CDR2 is LQKENI.

The chain combines TRBV21-1 with TRBJ2-1; TRBD2 reflects the table's D call only, with no check against the DNA. TRBV21-1 is given as a pseudogene. The CDR3 is 14 residues long. The CDR3 coding sequence is TGTGCCAGCAGCAAAGAGTGCGTGGACAATGAGCAGTTCTTC. Protein: CASSKECVDNEQFF.

The V gene is TRBV2, the J gene TRBJ2-2; perhaps TRBD1 as D (5 bases). Germline assignment: CDR1 SNHLY and CDR2 FYNNEI. The CDR3 covers 15 residues. V shed 3 bases and J shed 4 bases, with 12 bases lying between them. The CDR3 loop reads CASSEVGLGTGELFF. For the CDR3, the DNA is TGTGCCAGCAGTGAGGTGGGGCTGGGCACCGGGGAGCTGTTTTTT.

The rearrangement uses TRBV21-1 and TRBJ1-5. TRBV21-1 is a known pseudogene. The CDR3 extends over 14 amino acids. CDR3 sequence (DNA): TGTGCCAGCAGCCTACCTGGTGGGGGTCAGCCCCAGCATTTT. It translates to CASSLPGGGQPQHF.

The chain employs TRBV7-9 and TRBJ2-1; 10 bases line up with TRBD1. Germline V gene lookup returns CDR1 SEHNR and CDR2 FQNEAQ (reference sequence). The CDR3 consists of 12 residues. The V gene end was trimmed by 5 bases and the J gene end by 15 bases; junction bases not matched to a gene: 7. This CDR3 is CASSPTGGWGFF. The CDR3 bases are TGTGCCAGCAGCCCGACAGGGGGCTGGGGGTTCTTC.

The chain combines TRBV6-5 with TRBJ2-3, with 10 bases that match TRBD2. This CDR3 comprises 14 residues. The V segment lost 2 bases and the J segment 6 bases; nucleotides outside the gene matches: 2. In germline, CDR1 is MNHEY, CDR2 SVGAGI. CDR3: CASSYQTSGDTQYF. The DNA of the CDR3 is TGTGCCAGCAGTTACCAGACTAGCGGGGATACGCAGTATTTT.

V is TRBV19 and J is TRBJ2-2; possible D gene TRBD2, 6 bases. Germline CDR1 and CDR2: LNHDA and SQIVND (reference sequence). V was clipped by 3 bases and J by 7 bases, with 9 bases between them. The CDR3 covers 13 residues. CDR3 protein: CASSIGGIGELFF. The CDR3 region has the DNA TGTGCCAGTAGTATCGGGGGTATCGGGGAGCTGTTTTTT.